Listed below are T cell receptor beta chains from one sample, sequenced in a study of neoadjuvant anti-PD-1 for oral cavity cancer. Repertoires were generated with immunoSEQ multiplex PCR, while TCRdb's copy carries only in-frame clones and drops some. The table shows roughly 15,000 clones, with roughly 34% occurring only once. The sample was tumor tissue, taken after nivolumab (anti-PD-1) treatment. The source is a person aged 35 to 85 with oral cavity squamous cell carcinoma. Each CDR3 is given with its conserved first and last residue. The order of the fields is V gene, clone size, J gene, D gene, CDR3 protein, CDR3 DNA. D genes are given only for firm matches. For some rows the clone size is stated as once, few or many, or as a class when expanded; others skip it.

v_gene: TRBV5-1; abundance: many; j_gene: TRBJ2-7; d_gene: .; CDR3aa: CASSLGPRAERRFGEQYF; CDR3nt: TGCGCCAGCAGCTTGGGGCCCAGGGCAGAGAGGCGGTTTGGCGAGCAGTACTTC
v_gene: TRBV6-5; abundance: many; j_gene: TRBJ1-5; d_gene: .; CDR3aa: CASSFKGPYSNQPQHF; CDR3nt: TGTGCCAGCAGTTTCAAGGGGCCCTATAGCAATCAGCCCCAGCATTTT
v_gene: TRBV2; abundance: once; j_gene: TRBJ2-7; d_gene: .; CDR3aa: CASSESRQTNEQYF; CDR3nt: TGTGCCAGCAGTGAAAGCAGACAGACCAACGAGCAGTACTTC
v_gene: TRBV21-1; abundance: .; j_gene: TRBJ1-4; d_gene: .; CDR3aa: CASSSPTISKEKLFF; CDR3nt: TGTGCCAGCAGCTCACCGACAATTTCAAAAGAAAAACTGTTTTTT
v_gene: TRBV4-1; abundance: .; j_gene: TRBJ2-7; d_gene: .; CDR3aa: CASSQLGESYEQYF; CDR3nt: TGCGCCAGCAGCCAACTAGGGGAATCCTACGAGCAGTACTTC
v_gene: TRBV5-4; abundance: .; j_gene: TRBJ2-3; d_gene: .; CDR3aa: CASSSGGPSDTQYF; CDR3nt: TGTGCCAGCAGCTCGGGTGGGCCCTCAGATACGCAGTATTTT
v_gene: TRBV9; abundance: few; j_gene: TRBJ1-1; d_gene: TRBD1; CDR3aa: CASSVEGAGTEAFF; CDR3nt: TGTGCCAGCAGCGTCGAGGGGGCGGGTACTGAAGCTTTCTTT
v_gene: TRBV7-8; abundance: .; j_gene: TRBJ2-7; d_gene: .; CDR3aa: CASSLVEGAAYEQYF; CDR3nt: TGTGCCAGCAGCTTAGTGGAGGGGGCTGCCTACGAGCAGTACTTC
v_gene: TRBV29-1; abundance: medium-sized; j_gene: TRBJ1-1; d_gene: .; CDR3aa: CSATHWGLEAFF; CDR3nt: TGCAGCGCTACACACTGGGGCCTGGAGGCTTTCTTT
v_gene: TRBV27; abundance: .; j_gene: TRBJ1-5; d_gene: .; CDR3aa: CASSSPTEVSNQPQHF; CDR3nt: TGTGCCAGCAGTTCACCGACGGAAGTTAGCAATCAGCCCCAGCATTTT
v_gene: TRBV7-9; abundance: .; j_gene: TRBJ1-3; d_gene: .; CDR3aa: CASSLGEGTGNTIYF; CDR3nt: TGTGCCAGCAGCTTAGGGGAGGGAACTGGAAACACCATATATTTT
v_gene: TRBV5-1; abundance: .; j_gene: TRBJ2-2; d_gene: TRBD1; CDR3aa: CASSPMGRTGGNTGELFF; CDR3nt: TGCGCCAGCAGCCCAATGGGCAGGACAGGGGGAAACACCGGGGAGCTGTTTTTT
v_gene: TRBV7-2; abundance: .; j_gene: TRBJ1-1; d_gene: .; CDR3aa: CASSPTGGDAEAFF; CDR3nt: TGTGCCAGCAGCCCTACCGGGGGTGACGCTGAAGCTTTCTTT
v_gene: TRBV20-1; abundance: .; j_gene: TRBJ2-5; d_gene: .; CDR3aa: CSARVQETQYF; CDR3nt: TGCAGTGCTAGAGTTCAAGAGACCCAGTACTTC
v_gene: TRBV6-6; abundance: few; j_gene: TRBJ1-1; d_gene: .; CDR3aa: CASRRGQSTEAFF; CDR3nt: TGTGCCAGCAGACGCGGACAGTCAACTGAAGCTTTCTTT
v_gene: TRBV10-2; abundance: many; j_gene: TRBJ2-7; d_gene: TRBD1; CDR3aa: CASSESGTGLIGEQYF; CDR3nt: TGCGCCAGCAGTGAGTCAGGGACAGGGTTAATCGGCGAGCAGTACTTC
v_gene: TRBV15; abundance: .; j_gene: TRBJ1-5; d_gene: .; CDR3aa: CATSMGGISNQPQHF; CDR3nt: TGTGCCACCAGCATGGGGGGCATTAGCAATCAGCCCCAGCATTTT
v_gene: TRBV30; abundance: .; j_gene: TRBJ2-5; d_gene: .; CDR3aa: CAWTSGETQYF; CDR3nt: TGTGCCTGGACGTCTGGGGAGACCCAGTACTTC
v_gene: TRBV7-8; abundance: .; j_gene: TRBJ1-1; d_gene: TRBD1; CDR3aa: CASIPSGTGGKAFF; CDR3nt: TGTGCCAGCATCCCGTCCGGGACAGGAGGCAAAGCTTTCTTT
v_gene: TRBV13; abundance: .; j_gene: TRBJ1-2; d_gene: .; CDR3aa: CASSFDRRGYTF; CDR3nt: TGTGCCAGCAGCTTCGACAGGCGCGGCTACACCTTC
v_gene: TRBV27; abundance: .; j_gene: TRBJ1-2; d_gene: .; CDR3aa: CANKPKSGGDGYGYTF; CDR3nt: TGTGCCAACAAACCAAAGAGCGGGGGAGACGGCTATGGCTACACCTTC
v_gene: TRBV7-2; abundance: medium-sized; j_gene: TRBJ2-3; d_gene: .; CDR3aa: CASSPEIFRDPNTQYF; CDR3nt: TGTGCCAGCAGCCCTGAAATTTTCCGGGACCCGAATACGCAGTATTTT
v_gene: TRBV6-5; abundance: .; j_gene: TRBJ1-6; d_gene: .; CDR3aa: CASSRVSDSPLHF; CDR3nt: TGTGCCAGCAGCAGGGTTTCCGATTCACCCCTCCACTTT
v_gene: TRBV30; abundance: .; j_gene: TRBJ1-1; d_gene: .; CDR3aa: CAWSPRNTEAFF; CDR3nt: TGTGCCTGGAGTCCCAGGAACACTGAAGCTTTCTTT
v_gene: TRBV7-2; abundance: .; j_gene: TRBJ1-1; d_gene: .; CDR3aa: CASSLVAEGGTEAFF; CDR3nt: TGTGCCAGCAGCTTAGTGGCGGAGGGGGGCACTGAAGCTTTCTTT
v_gene: TRBV7-2; abundance: few; j_gene: TRBJ1-2; d_gene: .; CDR3aa: CASSPTGGYGYTF; CDR3nt: TGTGCCAGCAGCCCCACGGGGGGCTATGGCTACACCTTC
v_gene: TRBV29-1; abundance: few; j_gene: TRBJ2-6; d_gene: TRBD1; CDR3aa: CSVGGQGGAGANVLTF; CDR3nt: TGCAGCGTTGGAGGACAGGGGGGTGCTGGGGCCAACGTCCTGACTTTC
v_gene: TRBV4-2; abundance: .; j_gene: TRBJ2-1; d_gene: TRBD1; CDR3aa: CASSRDSNPNEQFF; CDR3nt: TGTGCCAGCAGTCGGGACAGTAACCCCAATGAGCAGTTCTTC
v_gene: TRBV5-8; abundance: .; j_gene: TRBJ2-3; d_gene: .; CDR3aa: CASSVPRDGLSTDTQYF; CDR3nt: TGTGCCAGCAGCGTCCCCCGGGACGGCCTTAGCACAGATACGCAGTATTTT
v_gene: TRBV20-1; abundance: few; j_gene: TRBJ1-2; d_gene: TRBD1; CDR3aa: CSAYTGDSTF; CDR3nt: TGCAGTGCATATACAGGGGATAGCACCTTC
v_gene: TRBV27; abundance: .; j_gene: TRBJ2-7; d_gene: TRBD1; CDR3aa: CASSPQGSEQYF; CDR3nt: TGTGCCAGCAGCCCACAGGGGAGCGAGCAGTACTTC
v_gene: TRBV4-2; abundance: .; j_gene: TRBJ1-4; d_gene: TRBD1; CDR3aa: CASSQPGDRVNEKLFF; CDR3nt: TGTGCCAGCAGCCAACCTGGGGACAGAGTTAATGAAAAACTGTTTTTT
v_gene: TRBV5-4; abundance: .; j_gene: TRBJ1-6; d_gene: TRBD1; CDR3aa: CASSPDRGGSPLHF; CDR3nt: TGTGCCAGCAGCCCTGACAGGGGTGGCTCACCCCTCCACTTT
v_gene: TRBV5-6; abundance: .; j_gene: TRBJ1-2; d_gene: .; CDR3aa: CASSAGHTNYGYTF; CDR3nt: TGTGCCAGCAGTGCAGGGCACACCAACTATGGCTACACCTTC
v_gene: TRBV14; abundance: few; j_gene: TRBJ2-5; d_gene: TRBD2; CDR3aa: CASSHRTRVLETQYF; CDR3nt: TGTGCCAGCAGCCATAGGACTAGGGTCCTAGAGACCCAGTACTTC
v_gene: TRBV7-9; abundance: few; j_gene: TRBJ1-1; d_gene: .; CDR3aa: CASSSGTGIMNTEAFF; CDR3nt: TGTGCCAGCAGCTCCGGCACAGGGATTATGAACACTGAAGCTTTCTTT
v_gene: TRBV18; abundance: few; j_gene: TRBJ2-1; d_gene: .; CDR3aa: CASSPNRGAGSNEQFF; CDR3nt: TGTGCCAGCTCACCAAACCGAGGGGCGGGGTCCAATGAGCAGTTCTTC
v_gene: TRBV5-1; abundance: .; j_gene: TRBJ1-1; d_gene: .; CDR3aa: CASSLQSTGNTEAFF; CDR3nt: TGCGCCAGCAGCCTCCAATCGACAGGGAACACTGAAGCTTTCTTT
v_gene: TRBV7-2; abundance: few; j_gene: TRBJ1-5; d_gene: .; CDR3aa: CASSLVEEQPQHF; CDR3nt: TGTGCCAGCAGCTTAGTGGAGGAGCAGCCCCAGCATTTT
v_gene: TRBV16; abundance: .; j_gene: TRBJ1-1; d_gene: .; CDR3aa: CASSQSGRNTEAFF; CDR3nt: TGTGCCAGCAGCCAATCGGGAAGGAACACTGAAGCTTTCTTT
v_gene: TRBV5-8; abundance: .; j_gene: TRBJ2-1; d_gene: .; CDR3aa: CASSWRLYNEQFF; CDR3nt: TGTGCCAGCAGCTGGAGATTATACAATGAGCAGTTCTTC
v_gene: TRBV2; abundance: medium-sized; j_gene: TRBJ2-7; d_gene: .; CDR3aa: CASSARPWFDF; CDR3nt: TGTGCCAGCAGTGCGCGGCCTTGGTTCGACTTC
v_gene: TRBV11-1; abundance: .; j_gene: TRBJ1-1; d_gene: .; CDR3aa: CASSLAGGWGGTEAFF; CDR3nt: TGTGCCAGCAGCTTAGCGGGGGGCTGGGGAGGCACTGAAGCTTTCTTT
v_gene: TRBV5-1; abundance: .; j_gene: TRBJ2-3; d_gene: TRBD1; CDR3aa: CASSSGAGGVADTQYF; CDR3nt: TGCGCCAGCAGCTCCGGGGCAGGGGGCGTCGCAGATACGCAGTATTTT
v_gene: TRBV5-4; abundance: .; j_gene: TRBJ2-7; d_gene: TRBD1; CDR3aa: CASSQDRVSYEQYF; CDR3nt: TGTGCCAGCAGCCAGGACAGGGTTTCCTACGAGCAGTACTTC
v_gene: TRBV19; abundance: .; j_gene: TRBJ2-3; d_gene: TRBD1; CDR3aa: CASLANDRGRGDTQYF; CDR3nt: TGTGCCAGTCTAGCGAATGACAGGGGCCGGGGAGATACGCAGTATTTT
v_gene: TRBV7-2; abundance: few; j_gene: TRBJ2-7; d_gene: .; CDR3aa: CASSFGPADEQYF; CDR3nt: TGTGCCAGCAGCTTTGGGCCCGCCGACGAGCAGTACTTC
v_gene: TRBV15; abundance: few; j_gene: TRBJ1-6; d_gene: .; CDR3aa: CATSREKMVSPLHF; CDR3nt: TGTGCCACCAGCAGAGAGAAGATGGTTTCACCCCTCCACTTT
v_gene: TRBV5-1; abundance: .; j_gene: TRBJ2-3; d_gene: TRBD2; CDR3aa: CASRIGTSGSTDTQYF; CDR3nt: TGCGCCAGCAGGATCGGGACTAGCGGGTCCACAGATACGCAGTATTTT
v_gene: TRBV19; abundance: .; j_gene: TRBJ2-3; d_gene: .; CDR3aa: CASSIGSRSPGWTDTQYF; CDR3nt: TGTGCCAGTAGTATTGGGTCCCGATCCCCAGGATGGACAGATACGCAGTATTTT
v_gene: TRBV19; abundance: once; j_gene: TRBJ1-2; d_gene: TRBD1; CDR3aa: CASSNYRGTEYGYTF; CDR3nt: TGTGCCAGTAGCAATTACAGGGGGACCGAGTATGGCTACACCTTC